The present T cell receptor (beta chain) was sequenced within a study of shared clonotypes between healthy human individuals. Points from the study as a whole: Memory subsets generally showed lower estimated richness than naive subsets.

Between the trimmed V and J ends, which lost 3 bases and 0 bases, there was a span of 5 bases. The CDR3 is 13 amino acids. The V gene's germline CDR1 is SGHAT and CDR2 FQNNGV. Note on this clone: Its specificity is unknown.

The table came from immunoSEQ multiplex PCR; TCRdb's copy has only in-frame clones and leaves some out. This sample has 2,500,000 or so clones; around nine tenths occur once, and the top ten carry roughly 0.14%. Sequenced input: naive CD4+ T cells sorted from blood. Subset given: CD45RA+ positively selected. This chain links TRBV11-2 with TRBJ1-1; D uncertain. The sequence derives from a man aged 18 to 29 in good health. This CDR3 is CASSFNLNTEAFF. Written as DNA, the CDR3 is TGTGCCAGCAGCTTCAATTTGAACACTGAAGCTTTCTTT.